This paragraph covers one T cell receptor beta chain sequence. Its antigen is not identified. This record comes from a study of cytomegalovirus exposure and HLA in healthy donors. Participants comprised healthy donors of bone marrow. Study-wide points: HLA alleles were associated with 17,000 or so TCR beta sequences in a later analysis at 0.05 false discovery rate. Previous analysis showed most TCR beta V segments were productive about 90% or about 30% of the time.

CDR3 size: 13 residues. Germline V gene sequence: CDR1 MNHNY, CDR2 SVGAGI (reference sequence). Trimming cost V 9 bases and J 0 bases, with 12 bases left between them. PCR was performed using 60 Vbeta and 13 Jbeta primers. Produced via immunoSEQ multiplex PCR; TCRdb's table is partial and in-frame only. The table records approximately 190,000 clones, 70% to 80% of them present only once. The V and J genes are TRBV6-6 and TRBJ2-7; D possibly corresponds to TRBD1 (6 bases). The sequenced sample was PBMCs. The sequence came from a woman aged 25 to 39 in good health and CMV-seropositive. The CDR3 sequence: CASHRDNSYEQYF. CDR3 coding DNA: TGTGCCAGTCACCGGGACAACTCCTACGAGCAGTACTTC.